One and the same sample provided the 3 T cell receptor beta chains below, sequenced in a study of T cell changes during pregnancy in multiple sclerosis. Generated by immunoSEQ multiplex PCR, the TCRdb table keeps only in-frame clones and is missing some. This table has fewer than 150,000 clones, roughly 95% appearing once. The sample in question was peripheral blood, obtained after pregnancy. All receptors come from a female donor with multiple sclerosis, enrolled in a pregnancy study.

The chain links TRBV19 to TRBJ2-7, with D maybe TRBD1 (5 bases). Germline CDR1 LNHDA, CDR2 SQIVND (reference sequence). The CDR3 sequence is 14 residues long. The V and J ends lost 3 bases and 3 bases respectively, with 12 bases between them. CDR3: CASSMTVEVYEQYF. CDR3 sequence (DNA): TGTGCCAGTAGTATGACAGTTGAAGTCTACGAGCAGTACTTC.

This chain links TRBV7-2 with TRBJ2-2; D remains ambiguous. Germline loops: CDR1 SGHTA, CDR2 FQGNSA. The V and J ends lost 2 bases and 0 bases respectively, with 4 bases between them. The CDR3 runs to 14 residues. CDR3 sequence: CASSLTSNTGELFF. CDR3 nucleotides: TGTGCCAGCAGCTTAACATCGAACACCGGGGAGCTGTTTTTT.

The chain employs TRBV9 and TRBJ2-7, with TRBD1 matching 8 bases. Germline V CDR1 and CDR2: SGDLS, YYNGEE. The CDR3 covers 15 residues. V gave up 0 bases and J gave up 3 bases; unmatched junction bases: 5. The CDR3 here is CASSVAGTGFYEQYF. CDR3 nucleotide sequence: TGTGCCAGCAGCGTAGCTGGGACAGGCTTCTACGAGCAGTACTTC.